This is a list of T cell receptor beta chains from one sample in a study of blood T cell repertoires in COVID-19. Assay used: immunoSEQ multiplex PCR; TCRdb lists only in-frame clones, some missing. Among roughly 250,000 clones listed, 75% to 90% were seen once. The material sequenced was PBMCs or T cells enriched from blood (not recorded which). Receptors were obtained from a woman aged 40 to 50 with acute COVID-19. Both conserved end residues are part of each CDR3. The order of the fields is clone size, J gene, V gene, CDR3 length, CDR3 protein. Not every row has a clone size; where given, it reads once, few, many or a size class.

- | TRBJ2-5 | TRBV4-2 | 16 | CASSQDSGSGRETQYF
- | TRBJ2-6 | TRBV5-1 | 20 | CASSLFGTGDPSSGANVLTF
few | TRBJ2-7 | TRBV5-1 | 14 | CASSLAGQAYEQYF
few | TRBJ2-1 | TRBV7-2 | 16 | CASSPGGAVSYNEQFF
- | TRBJ1-4 | TRBV5-8 | 16 | CASSAGRTLTNEKLFF
- | TRBJ1-1 | TRBV11-3 | 12 | CASSDPRTEAFF
- | TRBJ1-1 | TRBV19 | 15 | CASSIDNRILGKAFF
- | TRBJ1-2 | TRBV28 | 13 | CASSLEAVGGYTF
- | TRBJ1-5 | TRBV5-6 | 13 | CASSQQGYQPQHF
- | TRBJ1-2 | TRBV9 | 13 | CASSVARGYGYTF
once | TRBJ2-7 | TRBV23-1 | 9 | CASPLEQYF
- | TRBJ2-2 | TRBV29-1 | 13 | CSVAGLYTGELFF
- | TRBJ2-7 | TRBV18 | 12 | CASSPSFEEQYF
- | TRBJ1-3 | TRBV3-1/TRBV3-2 | 15 | CASSQDATLGNTIYF
once | TRBJ2-1 | TRBV5-4 | 16 | CASRTSTSGSYNEQFF
- | TRBJ1-2 | TRBV3-1/TRBV3-2 | 11 | CASLGASGYTF
once | TRBJ2-7 | TRBV12-3/TRBV12-4 | 13 | CASSSSGSYEQYF
once | TRBJ1-3 | TRBV7-9 | 14 | CASSFSVSGNTIYF
- | TRBJ1-4 | TRBV5-1 | 15 | CASSPGAGGDEKLFF
- | TRBJ2-5 | TRBV5-8 | 16 | CASSFRDRGLGETQYF
- | TRBJ2-4 | TRBV19 | 13 | CASRGLAADIQYF
- | TRBJ2-1 | TRBV9 | 16 | CASSRTSLAGGNEQFF
- | TRBJ2-7 | TRBV7-9 | 16 | CASSFPGLRPTYEQYF
- | TRBJ1-2 | TRBV6-5 | 15 | CAIPTNPGLIYGYTF
- | TRBJ2-1 | TRBV3-1/TRBV3-2 | 15 | CASSQGGTSWNEQFF
- | TRBJ2-7 | TRBV3-1/TRBV3-2 | 15 | CASSRASGSSYEQYF
- | TRBJ1-1 | TRBV6-5 | 14 | CASSFGQTNTEAFF
- | TRBJ1-1 | TRBV11-3 | 15 | CASSPLGRSRTEAFF
- | TRBJ2-7 | TRBV5-4 | 13 | CASSFDQGYEQYF
- | TRBJ2-7 | TRBV10-1 | 14 | CASSKDSLGSEQYF
- | TRBJ2-7 | TRBV10-2 | 16 | CASTFFLAAPSYEQYF
- | TRBJ1-3 | TRBV24-1 | 17 | CATSDASGKDFGNTIYF
- | TRBJ2-2 | TRBV29-1 | 15 | CSVERQGGNTGELFF
- | TRBJ2-7 | TRBV27 | 13 | CASKGQGVYEQYF
- | TRBJ2-1 | TRBV28 | 15 | CASSPPGQGRDEQFF
- | TRBJ2-7 | TRBV7-9 | 11 | CASSPAYEQYF
- | TRBJ1-1 | TRBV11-2 | 12 | CASSLELTEAFF
- | TRBJ2-7 | TRBV6-5 | 15 | CASSRRGRETYEQYF
- | TRBJ2-1 | TRBV6-4 | 17 | CASSESGQPWSYNEQFF
- | TRBJ2-4 | TRBV2 | 15 | CASSEGRLAKNIQYF
- | TRBJ1-2 | TRBV24-1 | 15 | CATSDRDSLHYGYTF
- | TRBJ1-1 | TRBV5-4 | 15 | CASSLGGNYATEAFF
few | TRBJ1-6 | TRBV5-6 | 15 | CASSLEPGDNSPLHF
- | TRBJ2-2 | TRBV9 | 15 | CASSVGTGRTGELFF
- | TRBJ2-6 | TRBV2 | 15 | CASSEQGQQANVLTF
- | TRBJ1-1 | TRBV19 | 14 | CASSTTGRGTEAFF
- | TRBJ2-3 | TRBV27 | 15 | CASRMTGEGGGTQYF